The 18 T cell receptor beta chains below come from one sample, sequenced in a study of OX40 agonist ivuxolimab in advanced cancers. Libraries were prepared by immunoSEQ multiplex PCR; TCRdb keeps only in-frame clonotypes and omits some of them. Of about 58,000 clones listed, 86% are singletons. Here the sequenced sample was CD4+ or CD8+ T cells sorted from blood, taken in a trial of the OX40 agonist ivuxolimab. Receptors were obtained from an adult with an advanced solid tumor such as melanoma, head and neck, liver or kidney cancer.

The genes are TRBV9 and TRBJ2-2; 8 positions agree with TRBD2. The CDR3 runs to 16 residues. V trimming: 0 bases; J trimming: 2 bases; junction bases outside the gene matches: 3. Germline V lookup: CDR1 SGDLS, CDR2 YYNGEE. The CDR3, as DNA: TGTGCCAGCAGCGTAGCCGGGGGGGCCAACACCGGGGAGCTGTTTTTT. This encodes CASSVAGGANTGELFF.

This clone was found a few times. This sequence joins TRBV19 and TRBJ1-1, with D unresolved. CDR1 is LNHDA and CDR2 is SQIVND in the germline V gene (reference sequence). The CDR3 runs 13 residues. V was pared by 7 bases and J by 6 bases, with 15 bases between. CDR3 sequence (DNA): TGTGCCAGTAACCCTGCCTGGCAGGCTGAAGCTTTCTTT. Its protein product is CASNPAWQAEAFF.

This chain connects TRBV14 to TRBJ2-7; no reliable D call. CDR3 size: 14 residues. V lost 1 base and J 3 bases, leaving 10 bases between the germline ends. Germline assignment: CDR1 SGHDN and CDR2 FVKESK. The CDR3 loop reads CASSQASGHYEQYF. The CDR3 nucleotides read TGTGCCAGCAGCCAAGCATCGGGCCACTACGAGCAGTACTTC.

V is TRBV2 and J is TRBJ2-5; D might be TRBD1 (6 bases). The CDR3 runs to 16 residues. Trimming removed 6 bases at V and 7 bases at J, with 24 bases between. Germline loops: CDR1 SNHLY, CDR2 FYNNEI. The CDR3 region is CASSTRQERVSGTQYF. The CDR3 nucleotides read TGTGCCAGCAGCACCCGACAGGAGAGAGTATCGGGGACCCAGTACTTC.

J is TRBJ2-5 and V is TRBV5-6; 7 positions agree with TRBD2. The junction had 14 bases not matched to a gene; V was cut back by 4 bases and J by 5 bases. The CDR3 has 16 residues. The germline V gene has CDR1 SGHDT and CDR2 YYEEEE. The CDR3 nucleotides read TGTGCCAGCAGCGTGAACAAGGGAGGGCCCTGGGAGACCCAGTACTTC. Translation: CASSVNKGGPWETQYF.

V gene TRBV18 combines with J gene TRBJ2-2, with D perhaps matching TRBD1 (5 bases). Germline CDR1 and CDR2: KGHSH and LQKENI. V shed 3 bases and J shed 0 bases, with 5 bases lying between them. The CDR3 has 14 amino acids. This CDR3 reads CASSPTANTGELFF. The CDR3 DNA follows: TGTGCCAGCTCACCGACAGCGAACACCGGGGAGCTGTTTTTT.

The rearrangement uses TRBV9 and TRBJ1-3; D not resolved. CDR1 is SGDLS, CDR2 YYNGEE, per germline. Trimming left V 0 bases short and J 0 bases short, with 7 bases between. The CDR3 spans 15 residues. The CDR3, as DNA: TGTGCCAGCAGCGTAGCGTCGGGCTCTGGAAACACCATATATTTT. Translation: CASSVASGSGNTIYF.

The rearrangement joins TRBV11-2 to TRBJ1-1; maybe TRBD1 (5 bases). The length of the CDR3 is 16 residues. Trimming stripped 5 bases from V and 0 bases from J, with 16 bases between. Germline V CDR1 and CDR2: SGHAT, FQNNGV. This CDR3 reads CASSQRLDRLNTEAFF. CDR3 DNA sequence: TGTGCCAGCAGCCAACGCCTTGACAGATTGAACACTGAAGCTTTCTTT.

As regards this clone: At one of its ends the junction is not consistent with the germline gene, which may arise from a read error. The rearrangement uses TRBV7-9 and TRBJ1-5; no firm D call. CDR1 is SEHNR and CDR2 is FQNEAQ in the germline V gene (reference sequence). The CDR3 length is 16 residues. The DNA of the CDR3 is TGTGCCAGCAGCTTAGAGTTAGGTAGTAGCTATCAGCCCCAGCATTTT. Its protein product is CASSLELGSSYQPQHF.

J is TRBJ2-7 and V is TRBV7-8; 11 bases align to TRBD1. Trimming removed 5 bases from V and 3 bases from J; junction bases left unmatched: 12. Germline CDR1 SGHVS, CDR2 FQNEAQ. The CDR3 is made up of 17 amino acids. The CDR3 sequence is CASSDIGVGTGGYEQYF. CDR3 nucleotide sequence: TGTGCCAGCAGCGATATTGGGGTGGGGACAGGGGGCTACGAGCAGTACTTC.

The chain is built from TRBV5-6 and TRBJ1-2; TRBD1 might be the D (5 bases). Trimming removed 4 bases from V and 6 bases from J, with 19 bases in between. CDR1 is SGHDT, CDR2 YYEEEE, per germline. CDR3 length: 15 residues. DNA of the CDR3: TGTGCCAGCAGCCCCTTGGGTGGGACTTTAGATGGCTACACCTTC. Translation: CASSPLGGTLDGYTF. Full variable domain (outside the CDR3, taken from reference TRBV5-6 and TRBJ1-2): DAGVTQSPTHLIKTRGQQVTLRCSPKSGHDTVSWYQQALGQGPQFIFQYYEEEERQRGNFPDRFSGHQFPNYSSELNVNALLLGDSALYLCASSPLGGTLDGYTFGSGTRLTVV.

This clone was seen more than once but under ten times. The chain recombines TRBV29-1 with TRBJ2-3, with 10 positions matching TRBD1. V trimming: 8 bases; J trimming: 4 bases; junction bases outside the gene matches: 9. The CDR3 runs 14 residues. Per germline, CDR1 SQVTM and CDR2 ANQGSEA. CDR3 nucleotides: TGCAGCATCCGACAGGGGGCTTTGGCAGATACGCAGTATTTT. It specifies CSIRQGALADTQYF.

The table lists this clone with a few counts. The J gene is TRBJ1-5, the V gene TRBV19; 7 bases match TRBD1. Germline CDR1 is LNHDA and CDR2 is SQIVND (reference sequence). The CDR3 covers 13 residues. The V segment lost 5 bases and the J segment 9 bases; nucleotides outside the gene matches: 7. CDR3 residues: CASSSTGEGPQHF. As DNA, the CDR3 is TGTGCCAGTAGTTCAACAGGGGAGGGGCCCCAGCATTTT. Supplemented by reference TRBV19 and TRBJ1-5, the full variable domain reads DGGITQSPKYLFRKEGQNVTLSCEQNLNHDAMYWYRQDPGQGLRLIYYSQIVNDFQKGDIAEGYSVSREKKESFPLTVTSAQKNPTAFYLCASSSTGEGPQHFGDGTRLSIL.

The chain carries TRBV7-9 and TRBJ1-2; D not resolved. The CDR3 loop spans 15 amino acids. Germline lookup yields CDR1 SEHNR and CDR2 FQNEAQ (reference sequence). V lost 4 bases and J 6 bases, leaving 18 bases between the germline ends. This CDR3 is CASSSLSGKADGYTF. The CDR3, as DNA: TGTGCCAGCAGCTCCCTTTCGGGAAAGGCGGATGGCTACACCTTC.

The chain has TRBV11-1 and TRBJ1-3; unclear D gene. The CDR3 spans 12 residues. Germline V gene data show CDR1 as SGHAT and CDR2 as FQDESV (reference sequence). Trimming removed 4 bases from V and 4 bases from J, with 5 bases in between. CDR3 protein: CASSYGGNTIYF. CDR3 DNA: TGTGCCAGCAGCTACGGCGGAAACACCATATATTTT.

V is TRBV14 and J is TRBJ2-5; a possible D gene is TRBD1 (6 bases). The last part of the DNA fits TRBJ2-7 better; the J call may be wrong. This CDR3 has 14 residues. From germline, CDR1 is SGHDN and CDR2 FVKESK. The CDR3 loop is CASSQGWTDYEQYF. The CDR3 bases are TGTGCCAGCAGCCAAGGGTGGACAGACTACGAGCAGTACTTC.

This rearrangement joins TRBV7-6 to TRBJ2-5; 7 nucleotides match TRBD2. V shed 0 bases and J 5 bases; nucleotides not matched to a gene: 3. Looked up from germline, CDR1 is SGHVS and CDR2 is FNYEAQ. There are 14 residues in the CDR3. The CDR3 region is CASSLAGGRETQYF. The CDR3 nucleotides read TGTGCCAGCAGCTTAGCGGGGGGGAGGGAGACCCAGTACTTC.

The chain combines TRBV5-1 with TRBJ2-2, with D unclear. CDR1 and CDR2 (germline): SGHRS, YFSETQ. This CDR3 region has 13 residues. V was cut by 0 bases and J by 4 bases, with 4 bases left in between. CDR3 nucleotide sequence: TGCGCCAGCAGCTTGGTGGTCACCGGGGAGCTGTTTTTT. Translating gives CASSLVVTGELFF.